These 6 T cell receptor beta chains were sequenced from one sample in a study of graft-versus-host responses after intestinal transplantation. Libraries were prepared by immunoSEQ multiplex PCR; TCRdb keeps only in-frame clonotypes and omits some of them. This repertoire shows roughly 18,000 clones, over 90% found once; its top ten account for 0.79%. Source: PBMCs, taken 23 days after intestinal transplant. The receptors derive from a human patient who received an intestinal transplant, so some T cells may come from the graft donor.

The chain combines TRBV18 with TRBJ2-1; TRBD2 agrees at 8 bases. V lost 2 bases, J lost 3 bases, and 3 bases stayed unmatched. The CDR3 covers 15 residues. CDR1 and CDR2 (germline): KGHSH, LQKENI. The CDR3 region is CASSPSGSLYNEQFF. CDR3 DNA sequence: TGTGCCAGCTCACCAAGCGGGAGCCTCTACAATGAGCAGTTCTTC.

The chain has TRBV5-1 and TRBJ1-2, with 9 bases lining up with TRBD1. Germline V CDR1 and CDR2: SGHRS, YFSETQ. Losses at the gene ends were 3 bases for V and 7 bases for J; bases not matched to a gene: 7. The CDR3 contains 14 residues. CDR3 nucleotides: TGCGCCAGCAGCTCAGGACAGGGGATTTTTGGCTACACCTTC. Its translation: CASSSGQGIFGYTF. The whole variable domain, remainder taken from reference TRBV5-1 and TRBJ1-2, is KAGVTQTPRYLIKTRGQQVTLSCSPISGHRSVSWYQQTPGQGLQFLFEYFSETQRNKGNFPGRFSGRQFSNSRSEMNVSTLELGDSALYLCASSSGQGIFGYTFGSGTRLTVV.

The chain couples TRBV2 to TRBJ2-3, with TRBD2 matching over 8 bases. CDR1 and CDR2 (germline): SNHLY, FYNNEI. The CDR3 has 12 residues. The junction had 7 bases not matched to a gene; V was cut back by 11 bases and J by 6 bases. The CDR3 region is CALSAGEDTQYF. The CDR3 coding sequence is TGTGCCTTATCAGCGGGAGAGGATACGCAGTATTTT.

The J gene is TRBJ2-3, the V gene TRBV6-1; D is undetermined. V lost 2 bases and J 2 bases, leaving 11 bases between the germline ends. This CDR3 spans 15 amino acids. Germline V gene data show CDR1 as MNHNS and CDR2 as SASEGT. The CDR3 DNA reads as TGTGCCAGCAGTGAATCCGGGCATCTCACAGATACGCAGTATTTT. Translation: CASSESGHLTDTQYF.

In DNA, the CDR3 is TGTGCCAGCAGTATGACAGGGGGCGCCCACTATGGCTACACCTTC. This translates into CASSMTGGAHYGYTF. This sequence joins TRBV27 and TRBJ1-2; TRBD1 aligns across 10 bases. The germline CDR1 and CDR2 sequences are MNHEY and SMNVEV (reference sequence). Trimming removed 5 bases from V and 3 bases from J; junction bases left unmatched: 6. The CDR3 has 15 amino acids.

The sample holds a few counts of this clone. V is TRBV5-3 and J is TRBJ1-2; D remains ambiguous. Being an ORF, TRBV5-3 has a function that is uncertain. The length of the CDR3 is 14 residues. V lost 4 bases, J lost 8 bases, and 18 bases lay in between. The chain's CDR3 is CARSPIAGTEGYTF. As DNA, the CDR3 is TGTGCCAGAAGCCCAATTGCAGGAACGGAGGGCTACACCTTC.